This TCR beta chain derives from a study of cytomegalovirus exposure and HLA in healthy donors. The CDR3 has 16 amino acids. J lost 4 bases, V lost 4 bases, and 8 bases had no gene match. Germline-derived CDR1 and CDR2 are SGHRS and YFSETQ. PCR used 60 Vbeta primers and 13 Jbeta primers. TCRdb's copy holds only in-frame clones and misses some; the assay was immunoSEQ multiplex PCR. The table includes 150,000 to 200,000 clones, around 76% detected once. This clone was seen more than once but under ten times. The V call is TRBV5-1, the J call TRBJ2-1; 10 nucleotides line up with TRBD1. Input material: PBMCs. This TCR derives from a woman aged 25 to 39 in good health and CMV-seropositive. CDR3 nucleotide sequence: TGCGCCAGCAGCACAACCGGGACAGGGGTATACAATGAGCAGTTCTTC. It codes for CASSTTGTGVYNEQFF. Full variable domain (remainder filled in from reference TRBV5-1 and TRBJ2-1): KAGVTQTPRYLIKTRGQQVTLSCSPISGHRSVSWYQQTPGQGLQFLFEYFSETQRNKGNFPGRFSGRQFSNSRSEMNVSTLELGDSALYLCASSTTGTGVYNEQFFGPGTRLTVL.